Following are 2 T cell receptor beta chains from one sample sequenced in a study of monozygotic twins with inflammatory bowel disease (dated by TCRdb to between 2018 and 2020). The library was produced with 5' RACE. Sequencer: Illumina HiSeq 2500. One entry per CDR3 protein sequence results from the TCRdb reprocessing of the reads, with DNA left out. The sample's own table lists approximately 400,000 distinct CDR3 sequences. Approximately 2.3% of the sample rests with the top ten. Material: blood. The receptors here all came from a human donor with ulcerative colitis or Crohn's disease, or a healthy co-twin of an affected twin (not recorded which).

The rearrangement joins TRBV11-2 to TRBJ2-2; TCRdb proposes TRBD1, but this gene call is untestable without DNA. The germline gives CDR1 SGHAT, CDR2 FQNNGV. The CDR3 loop spans 14 amino acids. The CDR3 loop is CASSLPGGTGELFF.

The chain has TRBV18 and TRBJ1-2; TCRdb's assignment of TRBD1 cannot be checked, as there is no DNA. Per germline, CDR1 KGHSH and CDR2 LQKENI. The CDR3 sequence is 14 residues long. The CDR3 sequence: CASSRDTSNYGYTF.